This TCR beta chain was retrieved from a study of cytomegalovirus exposure and HLA in healthy donors. About the research overall: Around 86 million unique TCRs, all from HLA-typed donors, were included in an early release of the data.

The CDR3 has 17 residues. V was cut by 0 bases and J by 4 bases, with 17 bases left in between. Per the germline V gene, CDR1 is LGHNA and CDR2 is YSLEER. Note on this clone: What it binds is not known.

The PCR ran on 60 Vbeta and 13 Jbeta primers. TCRdb's table, derived via immunoSEQ multiplex PCR, lists solely in-frame clones and lacks some. The sample includes under 150,000 clones, about 86% of them seen just once. Study-level points and caveats: TCR beta chains numbering more than 150 were designated cytomegalovirus-associated. Earlier analysis yielded a pattern in which most TCR beta V segments were productive about 90% or about 30% of the time.

The sequence came from a woman in her twenties or thirties in good health and CMV-seronegative. The sample taken for sequencing was PBMCs. The chain carries TRBV4-3 and TRBJ2-3, with D perhaps TRBD1 (6 bases). As DNA, the CDR3 is TGCGCCAGCAGCCAAGATACGGGCAGGGGTTTCGCAGATACGCAGTATTTT. Its translation is CASSQDTGRGFADTQYF.